This entry concerns a single TCR beta chain. This sample is part of a study of T cell changes during pregnancy in multiple sclerosis. Trimming took off 0 bases at V and 3 bases at J, with 6 bases between the two ends. Germline V gene data show CDR1 as SGHDN and CDR2 as FVKESK. The CDR3 is 13 residues long. Some clones are missing from TCRdb's copy, which holds only in-frame ones; the method was immunoSEQ multiplex PCR. The table lists tens of thousands of clones, around 92% of them singletons. V and J are TRBV14 and TRBJ2-7; D gene unclear. This specimen consisted of peripheral blood, obtained in the third trimester of pregnancy. The sequence derives from a female donor in good health, enrolled as a control in a pregnancy study. The CDR3 spells CASSQDLGYEQYF. In nucleotides, the CDR3 is TGTGCCAGCAGCCAAGATCTCGGCTACGAGCAGTACTTC.